This TCR beta chain came from a study of neoadjuvant anti-PD-1 for oral cavity cancer. Overall study: Patients mostly received three to four biweekly nivolumab doses at 3 mg/kg before surgery.

Stage II-IVA oral cavity squamous cell carcinoma was new and untreated by systemic or radiation therapy. Blood cells were analyzed directly, without culture or expansion. Assay: immunoSEQ multiplex PCR; the TCRdb copy retains only in-frame clones and omits some. Among under 85,000 clones, approximately 80% were seen once, and the ten largest hold over 2.5%. This clonotype was sampled from a person aged 35-79 years with oral cavity squamous cell carcinoma. Material: PBMCs, obtained before nivolumab (anti-PD-1) treatment.

CDR3 sequence (DNA): TGCGCCAGCAGCCAAGGCGTAGCGGCCGACTCCTACGAGCAGTACTTC. Its protein product is CASSQGVAADSYEQYF. This sequence joins TRBV4-1 and TRBJ2-7; maybe TRBD2 (6 bases). CDR3 length: 16 amino acids. With 1 base removed from V and 0 bases from J, the gap between germline ends came to 13 bases. Germline lookup yields CDR1 MGHRA and CDR2 YSYEKL.